This TCR beta chain was identified during a study of early T cells in non-severe SARS-CoV-2 infection. MiXCR, applied by TCRdb to the 5' RACE reads, yields one record per CDR3 protein. Seen here are tens of thousands of distinct CDR3 sequences, approximately 9.5% observed once, and the top ten hold about 6.1%. Per germline, CDR1 MNHNS and CDR2 SASEGT. This CDR3 has 15 amino acids. The V gene lost 5 bases and the J gene lost 8 bases, with 19 bases spanning the gap. The V gene is TRBV6-1, the J gene TRBJ2-1; weak D call: TRBD1 (6 bases). The sequenced sample consisted of whole blood. The receptor's source is an adult who was a healthcare worker with PCR-confirmed SARS-CoV-2 infection or an uninfected control (not recorded which). For the CDR3, the DNA is TGTGCCAGCAGTCAGGACTTAGGGACATTGGATGAGCAGTTCTTC. Amino acids: CASSQDLGTLDEQFF.